Each of the 18 T cell receptor beta chains below was sequenced from the same sample in a study of T-cell reconstitution after alpha-beta-depleted transplantation in children. The library targeted TCRbeta and was prepared with unique molecular identifiers. TCRdb analysed the PCR reads with MiXCR anew, one entry per CDR3 protein. The sample lists 500,000 to 750,000 distinct CDR3 sequences; 13% were seen once. Here the sequenced sample was PBMCs, mostly from graft donor cells, taken 360 days after TCRalphabeta/CD19-depleted stem cell transplant. The receptors derive from a male patient younger than 18 who had a stem cell transplant for acute myeloid leukemia, so the T cells may come from the graft donor.

V and J are TRBV20-1 and TRBJ2-7; the match to TRBD1 covers 11 bases. The CDR3 is made up of 14 amino acids. J was trimmed by 3 bases and V by 3 bases; bases with no gene match: 4. CDR1 and CDR2 (germline): DFQATT, SNEGSKA (reference sequence). As DNA, the CDR3 is TGCAGTGCTAGGGGGGGGACAGGGGGCTACGAGCAGTACTTC. Translating it yields CSARGGTGGYEQYF.

In its sample, this clonotype was seen many times. The chain combines TRBV7-3 with TRBJ2-1; TRBD2 matches at 13 bases. Germline V gives CDR1 SGHTA, CDR2 FQGTGA. After removal of 2 bases from V and 7 bases from J, the junction contained 5 bases not matched to a gene. This CDR3 has 16 residues. CDR3 in amino acids: CASSLLGGLAGNEQFF. The CDR3 nucleotides are TGTGCCAGCAGCTTACTAGGGGGACTAGCGGGAAATGAGCAGTTCTTC.

This clonotype was seen ten or more times. V usage is TRBV25-1 and J usage is TRBJ2-5; 8 nucleotides agree with TRBD1. This CDR3 is 14 amino acids long. Germline assignment: CDR1 MGHDK and CDR2 SYGVNS. Trimming took 4 bases from V and 2 from J; bases not matched to a gene: 3. In DNA form, the CDR3 reads TGTGCCAGCAGTGTATGGACAGGGCAAGAGACCCAGTACTTC. This codes for CASSVWTGQETQYF.

This clonotype appeared many times. V is TRBV4-3 and J is TRBJ2-1; 10 nucleotides align to TRBD2. The length of the CDR3 is 18 residues. Trimming removed 4 bases from V and 2 bases from J; junction bases left unmatched: 11. Germline V gene lookup returns CDR1 LGHNA and CDR2 YSLEER. The CDR3 spells CASSPEGLAGVPYNEQFF. CDR3 coding DNA: TGCGCCAGCAGCCCGGAAGGGCTAGCGGGAGTCCCCTACAATGAGCAGTTCTTC.

This chain uses TRBV24-1 with TRBJ2-1, with D tentatively TRBD1 or TRBD2 (6 bases each). Germline CDR1 is KGHDR and CDR2 is SFDVKD. There are 18 residues in the CDR3. V was pared by 3 bases and J by 6 bases, with 23 bases between. CDR3 residues: CATSDPRGAGALGNEQFF. The DNA for the CDR3 is TGTGCCACCAGTGATCCGAGGGGGGCAGGGGCCCTAGGCAATGAGCAGTTCTTC.

The chain couples TRBV7-9 to TRBJ1-2; D not certain. Germline CDR1 and CDR2: SEHNR and FQNEAQ (reference sequence). Trimming took off 3 bases at V and 6 bases at J, with 8 bases between the two ends. There are 12 residues in the CDR3. Here the CDR3 reads CASSFLLNGYTF. The CDR3 nucleotides read TGTGCCAGCAGCTTCTTACTGAATGGCTACACCTTC.

This rearrangement joins TRBV6-1 to TRBJ1-5, with a tentative D call TRBD1 (5 bases). This CDR3 spans 14 amino acids. Germline loops: CDR1 MNHNS, CDR2 SASEGT. V was cut by 1 base and J by 9 bases, with 13 bases left in between. The DNA of the CDR3 is TGTGCCAGCAGTGAAGTACAGGTTTTGTCGCCCCAGCATTTT. This translates into CASSEVQVLSPQHF.

The table lists this clonotype with many counts. The chain has TRBV5-8 and TRBJ2-2; D is possibly TRBD2 (5 bases). There are 15 residues in the CDR3. Germline CDR1 SGHTS, CDR2 YDEGEE. V lost 4 bases and J lost 1, with 11 bases in between. DNA of the CDR3: TGTGCCAGCAGCCTGTTCCGGGGGAACACCGGGGAGCTGTTTTTT. This sequence encodes CASSLFRGNTGELFF.

This clonotype was seen a handful of times. The CDR3 reads CSVLRGAVYEQYF. For the CDR3, the DNA is TGCAGCGTCCTAAGGGGAGCCGTCTACGAGCAGTACTTC. The V call is TRBV29-1, the J call TRBJ2-7; D is possibly TRBD1 or TRBD2 (5 bases each). V was trimmed by 6 bases and J by 3 bases, leaving 15 bases between them. The CDR3 consists of 13 residues. Germline values: CDR1 SQVTM, CDR2 ANQGSEA.

This clonotype was detected a few times. The rearrangement joins TRBV20-1 to TRBJ2-6; TRBD1 aligns across 10 bases. Germline V lookup: CDR1 DFQATT, CDR2 SNEGSKA (reference sequence). The CDR3 consists of 18 residues. Trimming took 6 bases from V and 0 from J; bases not matched to a gene: 11. This chain's CDR3 is CSARRDRGPYSGANVLTF. The CDR3 nucleotides are TGCAGTGCCCGGAGGGACAGGGGTCCCTACTCTGGGGCCAACGTCCTGACTTTC.

This clonotype was picked up many times. The chain uses TRBV5-1 and TRBJ2-5, with 7 positions matching TRBD2. V was clipped by 4 bases and J by 4 bases; unmatched bases: 1. The CDR3 covers 12 residues. In germline, CDR1 is SGHRS, CDR2 YFSETQ. The CDR3 DNA reads as TGCGCCAGCAGCAGGGAGGGAGAGACCCAGTACTTC. This encodes CASSREGETQYF.

This chain links TRBV27 with TRBJ1-6, with 7 bases matching TRBD1. J lost 5 bases, V lost 5 bases, and 12 bases had no gene match. Looked up from germline, CDR1 is MNHEY and CDR2 is SMNVEV (reference sequence). This CDR3 contains 17 residues. The CDR3 sequence is CASSHLRGTVNNSPLHF. CDR3 bases: TGTGCCAGCAGTCACCTTCGTGGGACAGTCAATAATTCACCCCTCCACTTT.

This clonotype was counted many times. This chain joins TRBV7-9 and TRBJ2-3; a possible D gene is TRBD2 (6 bases). The CDR3 has 17 amino acids. V was cut by 4 bases and J by 3 bases, with 20 bases left in between. Germline-derived CDR1 and CDR2 are SEHNR and FQNEAQ (reference sequence). CDR3 bases: TGTGCCAGCAGCTCCGTGACTCGGGAGAATGGGACAGATACGCAGTATTTT. Translating it yields CASSSVTRENGTDTQYF.

The genes are TRBV9 and TRBJ2-7; perhaps TRBD2 as D (5 bases). CDR3 length equals 15 residues. Trimming removed 0 bases from V and 7 bases from J, with 17 bases in between. Germline values: CDR1 SGDLS, CDR2 YYNGEE. CDR3 amino acids: CASSVGQAGPGEQYF. The CDR3 nucleotides read TGTGCCAGCAGCGTAGGCCAGGCCGGACCGGGGGAGCAGTACTTC.

This clonotype was seen many times. The J gene is TRBJ2-7, the V gene TRBV28; 7 nucleotides line up with TRBD1. The CDR3 consists of 13 residues. Germline-derived CDR1 and CDR2 are MDHEN and SYDVKM. Germline trimming cut 7 bases from V and 5 bases from J; bases unmatched to any gene: 8. The CDR3, as DNA: TGTGCCAGCAACCCGACAGGGTTCGACGAGCAGTACTTC. It codes for CASNPTGFDEQYF.

This clonotype has ten or more counts. This chain joins TRBV27 and TRBJ2-1; 9 bases fit TRBD1. The germline V gene has CDR1 MNHEY and CDR2 SMNVEV (reference sequence). This CDR3 has 18 amino acids. J was trimmed by 6 bases and V by 1 base; bases with no gene match: 13. DNA for the CDR3: TGTGCCAGCAGTTTATTAAACTGGGGGACAGGGATAGGCAATGAGCAGTTCTTC. Translation gives CASSLLNWGTGIGNEQFF.

The chain is built from TRBV28 and TRBJ2-2; 9 bases fit TRBD2. The CDR3 runs to 16 residues. The germline CDR1 and CDR2 sequences are MDHEN and SYDVKM. Trimming at V came to 2 bases and at J to 5 bases, leaving 6 bases not matched to a gene. CDR3 region: CASSLIWLAGTGELFF. For the CDR3, the DNA is TGTGCCAGCAGTTTAATTTGGCTAGCGGGGACCGGGGAGCTGTTTTTT. Variable domain in full (rest from reference TRBV28 and TRBJ2-2): DVKVTQSSRYLVKRTGEKVFLECVQDMDHENMFWYRQDPGLGLRLIYFSYDVKMKEKGDIPEGYSVSREKKERFSLILESASTNQTSMYLCASSLIWLAGTGELFFGEGSRLTVL.

This clonotype appeared a few times. V is TRBV20-1 and J is TRBJ2-1, with TRBD2 matching over 8 bases. CDR3 size: 14 residues. Germline V gives CDR1 DFQATT, CDR2 SNEGSKA (reference sequence). V shed 6 bases and J 9 bases; nucleotides not matched to a gene: 13. The DNA of the CDR3 is TGCAGTGCCCCCAGCGGGAGCCGGAGGAGTGAGCAGTTCTTC. This codes for CSAPSGSRRSEQFF.